Listed below are T cell receptor beta chains from one sample, sequenced in a study of cytomegalovirus exposure and HLA in healthy donors. The protocol was immunoSEQ multiplex PCR, while the TCRdb copy is restricted to in-frame clones and leaves out a portion. The table has about 60,000 clones, 65% to 85% seen once. Material for sequencing was PBMCs. These receptors originate from a male donor in good health and CMV-seronegative. Both conserved end residues are part of each CDR3. The order of the fields is clone size, V gene, J gene, D gene, CDR3 DNA, CDR3 protein. The D gene is left open where the match is weak. Size tells how often a clone was seen (once, few, many) or the class of an expanded clone, and some rows leave it out.

-	TRBV7-9	TRBJ2-3	TRBD1	TGTGCCAGCAGCCGAGAGCCCGGGACAGGGGGGACAGATACGCAGTATTTT	CASSREPGTGGTDTQYF
-	TRBV13	TRBJ1-2	-	TGTGCCAGCAGCCCCTATCTGGGGCACTATGGCTACACCTTC	CASSPYLGHYGYTF
-	TRBV27	TRBJ1-2	-	TGTGCCAGCAGTTTCGGGACAAGCTATGGCTACACCTTC	CASSFGTSYGYTF
-	TRBV7-2	TRBJ1-2	-	TGTGCCAGCAGTCGAGGCGGGGAAGGTCAGAGGGGTGGCTACACCTTC	CASSRGGEGQRGGYTF
-	TRBV29-1	TRBJ2-5	TRBD1	TGCAGCGTTGAAAGGACAGGCGAAGAGACCCAGTACTTC	CSVERTGEETQYF
-	TRBV14	TRBJ1-2	TRBD1	TGTGCCAGCAGCCAAGATCTTATCGGGACAGGGTCTAACTATGGCTACACCTTC	CASSQDLIGTGSNYGYTF
-	TRBV6-6	TRBJ2-7	-	TGTGCCAGCAGTCAAGGGACTGTCGGTCCCTACGAGCAGTACTTC	CASSQGTVGPYEQYF
-	TRBV2	TRBJ1-6	-	TGTGCCAGGAGAGACAGCTATAATTCACCCCTCCACTTT	CARRDSYNSPLHF
-	TRBV6-1	TRBJ1-2	-	TGTGCCAGCAGTGAAATTTTTATGGAGGACCATGGCTACACCTTC	CASSEIFMEDHGYTF
-	TRBV7-9	TRBJ2-7	-	TGTGCCAGCAGCCCCTTGTCCAGGGTACCCTACGAGCAGTACTTC	CASSPLSRVPYEQYF
few	TRBV2	TRBJ2-3	TRBD2	TGTGCCAGCGTAGCGGGGGGGAGCACAGATACGCAGTATTTT	CASVAGGSTDTQYF
-	TRBV5-6	TRBJ1-5	TRBD1	TGTGCCAGCAGCTTTTTCGGTTCAGGGGGCGGGCAGCCCCAGCATTTT	CASSFFGSGGGQPQHF
-	TRBV7-9	TRBJ1-2	-	TGTGCCAGCAGCTTAGTTCCGGGGGGAAAGGGGGACTATGGCTACACCTTC	CASSLVPGGKGDYGYTF
few	TRBV19	TRBJ2-5	-	TGTGCCAGTAGTATGTCCAGGGAGACCCAGTACTTC	CASSMSRETQYF
-	TRBV2	TRBJ1-4	-	TGTGCCGCCGGGAGGGGGGAAAAACTGTTTTTT	CAAGRGEKLFF
-	TRBV6-5	TRBJ2-5	TRBD2	TGTGCCAGCCGGGGGGACTCACAGACCCAGTACTTC	CASRGDSQTQYF
once	TRBV18	TRBJ2-7	-	TGTGCTACCCCCCCTCCGGCCCTAGACCCCTACGAGCAGTACTTC	CATPPPALDPYEQYF
-	TRBV7-3	TRBJ2-3	TRBD2	TGTGCCAGCAGCTTAAGCGGGGGGGCCGCAGATACGCAGTATTTT	CASSLSGGAADTQYF
few	TRBV2	TRBJ2-7	-	TGTGCCAGCAGTGAAAGCAGGGGGGCCGCCTACGAGCAGTACTTC	CASSESRGAAYEQYF
-	TRBV11-3	TRBJ2-1	TRBD2	TGTGCCAGCAGCAAAGGACTAGCGGGCCCAACGGGGGGTGAGCAGTTCTTC	CASSKGLAGPTGGEQFF
-	TRBV6-6	TRBJ1-1	-	TGTGCCAGCAGTTTCGATAGCGAGGACACTGAAGCTTTCTTT	CASSFDSEDTEAFF
-	TRBV6-5	TRBJ1-1	-	TGTGCCAGCAGTCCATGGGCGAACACTGAAGCTTTCTTT	CASSPWANTEAFF
large	TRBV19	TRBJ1-2	-	TGTGCCAGTAGTACCTCAGCGGGGGTGCTTGGCTACACCTTC	CASSTSAGVLGYTF
-	TRBV7-8	TRBJ2-2	-	TGTGCCAGCAGCTTAGGGGGGCAACCAGGAACCGGGGAGCTGTTTTTT	CASSLGGQPGTGELFF
-	TRBV6-1	TRBJ1-6	-	TGTGCCAGCAGTGGGCCGGACAGTTTTAATTCACCCCTCCACTTT	CASSGPDSFNSPLHF
once	TRBV7-9	TRBJ2-4	TRBD2	TGTGCCAGCAGCCGGGGACTAGCGGGGGCCGGGAACATTCAGTACTTC	CASSRGLAGAGNIQYF
-	TRBV18	TRBJ2-1	TRBD1	TGTGCCAGCTCACCGGGCAGGGGGAATGAGCAGTTCTTC	CASSPGRGNEQFF
-	TRBV7-7	TRBJ2-1	TRBD2	TGTGCCAGCAGCTTAGCGCCCAGCGGGGGGGCCGAGCAGTTCTTC	CASSLAPSGGAEQFF
-	TRBV6-6	TRBJ1-2	-	TGTGCCAGCAGTTCCCCCGCGGATGGCTACACCTTC	CASSSPADGYTF
-	TRBV7-6	TRBJ1-3	-	TGTGCCAGCAGCACGGGGACATCGGCCTCTGGAAACACCATATATTTT	CASSTGTSASGNTIYF
-	TRBV28	TRBJ2-4	-	TGTGCCAGCAGTGCCACCCGGGTGAGATACTTC	CASSATRVRYF
-	TRBV19	TRBJ2-5	TRBD2	TGTGCCAGTAGTATAGCCCTAGCGGGCCTTCAAGAGACCCAGTACTTC	CASSIALAGLQETQYF
few	TRBV6-5	TRBJ2-1	TRBD2	TGTGCCAGCAGCCGGACTAGTGATGAGCAGTTCTTC	CASSRTSDEQFF
-	TRBV19	TRBJ2-2	-	TGTGCCAGTAGTATAGGGTGGGGGCATTCCGGGGAGCTGTTTTTT	CASSIGWGHSGELFF
once	TRBV7-2	TRBJ1-6	-	TGTGCCAGCAGCTTAGCATCCGGGTCACCCCTCCACTTT	CASSLASGSPLHF
-	TRBV29-1	TRBJ2-6	TRBD1	TGCAGCGTTGGACAGGGGTCTGGGGCCAACGTCCTGACTTTC	CSVGQGSGANVLTF
-	TRBV10-3	TRBJ1-2	-	TGTGCCATCAGTGACCCGAACTTTAACTATGGCTACACCTTC	CAISDPNFNYGYTF
-	TRBV5-6	TRBJ1-1	-	TGTGCCAGCAGCTTGAGGGGTCCCACGTCGAACACTGAAGCTTTCTTT	CASSLRGPTSNTEAFF
-	TRBV10-3	TRBJ1-5	TRBD1	TGTGCCATCAGTGACCCGGGACAGGGGAAGGATCAGCCCCAGCATTTT	CAISDPGQGKDQPQHF
-	TRBV4-3	TRBJ2-2	-	TGCGCCAGCAGCCGAGCACGAGGTGGGACCGGGGAGCTGTTTTTT	CASSRARGGTGELFF
-	TRBV7-6	TRBJ2-1	-	TGTGCCAGCAGCTTAGGAGGGTATGAGCAGTTCTTC	CASSLGGYEQFF
few	TRBV7-9	TRBJ1-2	-	TGTGCCAGCAGCTTAGCGGGGGGGACTAGGGGCTACACCTTC	CASSLAGGTRGYTF
once	TRBV4-1	TRBJ1-2	TRBD1	TGCGCCAGCAGCCAAGAAGGTTACAGGGGATATGGCTACACCTTC	CASSQEGYRGYGYTF
-	TRBV5-7	TRBJ2-1	-	TGTGCCAGCAGCTTGGGAGTTAATGAGCAGTTCTTC	CASSLGVNEQFF
-	TRBV5-4	TRBJ1-4	-	TGTGCCAGCAGCTTGAAGGGGTCAACTACGAATGAAAAACTGTTTTTT	CASSLKGSTTNEKLFF
-	TRBV2	TRBJ2-5	-	TGTGCCAGCAGACCTGGGGGACTCCAAGAGACCCAGTACTTC	CASRPGGLQETQYF
once	TRBV27	TRBJ1-2	TRBD1	TGTGCCAGCAGTTTAATCGCGGCAGGGGGAGGCTACACCTTC	CASSLIAAGGGYTF
-	TRBV28	TRBJ1-2	-	TGTGCCAGCAGTTTAGTCGGGGGTCGCCTTAATTATGGCTACACCTTC	CASSLVGGRLNYGYTF
once	TRBV6-6	TRBJ2-2	-	TGTGCCAGCATCCAGCCGGGGGCGAACACCGGGGAGCTGTTTTTT	CASIQPGANTGELFF